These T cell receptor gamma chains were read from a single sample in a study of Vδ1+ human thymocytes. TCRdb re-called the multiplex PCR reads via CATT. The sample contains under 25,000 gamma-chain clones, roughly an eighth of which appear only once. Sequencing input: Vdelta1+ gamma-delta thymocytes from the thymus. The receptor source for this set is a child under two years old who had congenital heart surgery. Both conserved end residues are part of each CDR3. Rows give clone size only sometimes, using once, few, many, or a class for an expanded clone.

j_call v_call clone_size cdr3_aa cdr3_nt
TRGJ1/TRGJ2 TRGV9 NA CALWEVGYKKLF TGTGCCTTGTGGGAGGTGGGCTATAAGAAACTCTTT
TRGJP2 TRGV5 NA CATWDRRKNSSDWIKTF TGTGCCACCTGGGACAGGCGGAAAAATAGTAGTGATTGGATCAAGACGTTT
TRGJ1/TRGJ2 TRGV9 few CALWEVRYYYKKLF TGTGCCTTGTGGGAGGTGCGGTATTATTATAAGAAACTCTTT
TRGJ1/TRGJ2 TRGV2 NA CATWDVGKLF TGTGCCACCTGGGACGTGGGGAAACTCTTT
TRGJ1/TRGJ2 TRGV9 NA CALWEPPAGLNTVSEKKLF TGTGCCTTGTGGGAGCCGCCCGCCGGCCTAAATACGGTTTCGGAGAAGAAACTCTTT
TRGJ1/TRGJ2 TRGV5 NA CATWDRFDYYKKLF TGTGCCACCTGGGACAGGTTCGATTATTATAAGAAACTCTTT
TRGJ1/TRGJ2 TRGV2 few CATWDAVYRVYYKKLF TGTGCCACCTGGGACGCAGTCTACCGGGTTTATTATAAGAAACTCTTT
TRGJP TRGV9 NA CALWEMQELGKKIKVF TGCGCCTTGTGGGAGATGCAAGAGTTGGGCAAAAAAATCAAGGTATTT
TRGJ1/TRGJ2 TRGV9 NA CALWEATRNYYKKLF TGTGCCTTGTGGGAGGCCACTAGGAATTATTATAAGAAACTCTTT
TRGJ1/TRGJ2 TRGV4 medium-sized CATWNANYYKKLF TGTGCCACCTGGAATGCGAATTATTATAAGAAACTCTTT
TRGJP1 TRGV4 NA CATWKAGWFKIF TGTGCCACCTGGAAAGCGGGTTGGTTCAAGATATTT
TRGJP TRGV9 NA CALGLGKKIKVF TGTGCCTTGGGGTTGGGCAAAAAAATCAAGGTATTT